This T cell receptor beta chain was captured in a study of T cell responses to AZD1222 COVID-19 vaccine. Overall study results and limits: Mostly white British, mostly female donors; authors suggested clonal diversity may be underestimated. None of the repertoires were sampled until the peak T cell response had passed.

With respect to this clone: Antigen: not known.

Only in-frame clones appear in the TCRdb table, and some are missing; sequencing was by immunoSEQ multiplex PCR. Of 85,000 or so clones in the sample, approximately 90% were seen once. The CDR3 extends over 17 amino acids. Germline CDR1 reads SGHNT; CDR2 reads YENEEA. With V trimmed by 5 bases and J by 6 bases, 14 bases remained unmatched. Pooling was applied to second doses at about 4 or about 12 weeks. The sample here was peripheral blood, taken 28 days after the second AZD1222 dose. The clonotype comes from an adult who received the AZD1222 COVID-19 vaccine. The genes are TRBV11-3 and TRBJ2-1; TRBD2 matches at 9 bases. In DNA form, the CDR3 reads TGTGCCAGCAGCGCCGGGACTAGCAGGGCTTTCGGCAATGAGCAGTTCTTC. Protein: CASSAGTSRAFGNEQFF.